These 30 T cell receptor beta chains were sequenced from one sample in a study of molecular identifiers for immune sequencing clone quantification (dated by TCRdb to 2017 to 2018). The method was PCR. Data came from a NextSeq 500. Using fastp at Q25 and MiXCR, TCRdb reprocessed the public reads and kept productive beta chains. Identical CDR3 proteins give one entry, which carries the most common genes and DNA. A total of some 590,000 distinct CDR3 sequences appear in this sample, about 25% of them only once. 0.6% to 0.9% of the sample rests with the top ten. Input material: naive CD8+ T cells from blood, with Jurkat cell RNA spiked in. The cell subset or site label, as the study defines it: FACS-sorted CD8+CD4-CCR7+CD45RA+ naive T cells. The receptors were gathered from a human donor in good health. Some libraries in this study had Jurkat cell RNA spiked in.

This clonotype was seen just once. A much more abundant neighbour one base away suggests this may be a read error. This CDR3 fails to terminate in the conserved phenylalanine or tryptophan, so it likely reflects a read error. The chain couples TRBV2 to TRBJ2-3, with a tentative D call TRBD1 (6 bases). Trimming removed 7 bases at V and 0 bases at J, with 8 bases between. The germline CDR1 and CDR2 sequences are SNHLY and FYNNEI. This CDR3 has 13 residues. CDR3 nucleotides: TGTGCCAGCAACGACAGGAGCACAGATACGCAGTATTTA. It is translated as CASNDRSTDTQYL.

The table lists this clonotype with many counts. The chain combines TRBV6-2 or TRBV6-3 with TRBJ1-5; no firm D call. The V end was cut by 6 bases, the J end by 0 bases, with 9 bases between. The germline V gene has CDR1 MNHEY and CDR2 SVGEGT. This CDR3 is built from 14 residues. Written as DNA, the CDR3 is TGTGCCAGCAGCCGGACCTTTAGCAATCAGCCCCAGCATTTT. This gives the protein CASSRTFSNQPQHF.

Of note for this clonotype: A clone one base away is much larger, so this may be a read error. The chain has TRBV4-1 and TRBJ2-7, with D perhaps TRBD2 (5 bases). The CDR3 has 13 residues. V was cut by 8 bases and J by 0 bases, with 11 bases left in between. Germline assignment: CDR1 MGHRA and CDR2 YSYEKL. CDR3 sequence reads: CASSDWISYEQYF. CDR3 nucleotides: TGCGCCAGCTCGGACTGGATCTCCTACGAGCAGTACTTC.

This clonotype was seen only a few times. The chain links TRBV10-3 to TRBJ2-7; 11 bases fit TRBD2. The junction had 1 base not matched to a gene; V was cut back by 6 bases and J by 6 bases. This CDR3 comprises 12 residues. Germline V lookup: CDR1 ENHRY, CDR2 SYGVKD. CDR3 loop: CAIRGTSGEQYF. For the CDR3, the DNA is TGTGCCATCAGGGGGACTAGCGGCGAGCAGTACTTC.

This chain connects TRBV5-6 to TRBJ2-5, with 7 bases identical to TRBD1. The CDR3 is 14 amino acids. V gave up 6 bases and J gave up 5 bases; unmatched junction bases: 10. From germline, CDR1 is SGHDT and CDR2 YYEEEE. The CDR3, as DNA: TGTGCCAGCATTGCACAGGGGTATCGGGAGACCCAGTACTTC. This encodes CASIAQGYRETQYF.

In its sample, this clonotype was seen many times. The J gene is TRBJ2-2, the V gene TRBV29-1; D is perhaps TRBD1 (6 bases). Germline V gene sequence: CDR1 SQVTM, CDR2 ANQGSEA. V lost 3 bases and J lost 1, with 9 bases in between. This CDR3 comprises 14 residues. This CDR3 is CSVDLTGNTGELFF. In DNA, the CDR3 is TGCAGCGTTGATTTGACAGGGAACACCGGGGAGCTGTTTTTT.

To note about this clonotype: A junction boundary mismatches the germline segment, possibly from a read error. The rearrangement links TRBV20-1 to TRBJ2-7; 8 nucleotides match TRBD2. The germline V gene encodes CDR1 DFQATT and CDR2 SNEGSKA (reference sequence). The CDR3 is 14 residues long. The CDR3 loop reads CSARGLAGGIEQNF. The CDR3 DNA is TGCAGTGCTAGAGGACTTGCGGGAGGAATCGAGCAGAACTTC.

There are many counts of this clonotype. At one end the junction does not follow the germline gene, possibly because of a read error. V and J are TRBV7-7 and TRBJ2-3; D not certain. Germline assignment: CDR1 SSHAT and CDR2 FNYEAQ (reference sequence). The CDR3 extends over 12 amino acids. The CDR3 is CASSHPGDTQYF. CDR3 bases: TGTGCTAGCAGCCATCCCGGTGATACGCAGTATTTT.

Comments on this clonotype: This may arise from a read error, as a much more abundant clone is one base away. In DNA form, the CDR3 reads TGCGCCAGCCGCCCAAGAGGGGGACCTAGGAACACCGGGGAGCTGTTTTTT. Its translation: CASRPRGGPRNTGELFF. This chain links TRBV4-3 with TRBJ2-2; the D gene is possibly TRBD1 (6 bases). The germline V gene encodes CDR1 LGHNA and CDR2 YSLEER. V was cut by 8 bases and J by 1 base, with 20 bases left in between. The length of the CDR3 is 17 residues.

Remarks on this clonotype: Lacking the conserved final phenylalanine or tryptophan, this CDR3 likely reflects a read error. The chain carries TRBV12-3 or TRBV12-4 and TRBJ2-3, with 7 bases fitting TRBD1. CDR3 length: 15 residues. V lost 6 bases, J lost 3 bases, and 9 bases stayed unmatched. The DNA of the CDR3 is TGTGCCAGCAGGTCGACAGGGTACGGAACAGATACGCAGTATATT. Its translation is CASRSTGYGTDTQYI.

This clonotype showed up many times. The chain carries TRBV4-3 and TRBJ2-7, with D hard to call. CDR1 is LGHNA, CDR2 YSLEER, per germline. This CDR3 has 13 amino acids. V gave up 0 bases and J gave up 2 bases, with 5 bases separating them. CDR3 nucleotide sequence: TGCGCCAGCAGCCAAGAAGTAACCTACGAGCAGTACTTC. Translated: CASSQEVTYEQYF.

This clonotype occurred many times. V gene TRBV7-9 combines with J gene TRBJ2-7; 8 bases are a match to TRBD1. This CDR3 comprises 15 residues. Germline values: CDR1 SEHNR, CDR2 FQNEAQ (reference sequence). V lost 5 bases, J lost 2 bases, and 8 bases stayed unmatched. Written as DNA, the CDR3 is TGTGCCAGCAGCCACCCGTCGGACAGGGCCTACGAGCAGTACTTC. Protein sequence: CASSHPSDRAYEQYF.

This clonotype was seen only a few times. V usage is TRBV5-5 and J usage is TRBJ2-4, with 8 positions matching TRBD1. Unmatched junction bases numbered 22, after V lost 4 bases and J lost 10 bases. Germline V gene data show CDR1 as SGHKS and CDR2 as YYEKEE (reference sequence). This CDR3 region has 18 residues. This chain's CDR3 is CASSPRDRNTLWGQIQYF. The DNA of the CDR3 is TGTGCCAGCAGCCCTAGGGACAGGAATACCCTATGGGGGCAAATTCAGTACTTC.

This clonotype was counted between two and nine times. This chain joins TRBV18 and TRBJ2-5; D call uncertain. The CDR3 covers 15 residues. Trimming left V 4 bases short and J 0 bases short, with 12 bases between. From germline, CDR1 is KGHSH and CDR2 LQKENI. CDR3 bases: TGTGCCAGCTCACGTAGGCAGGAAGACCAAGAGACCCAGTACTTC. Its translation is CASSRRQEDQETQYF.

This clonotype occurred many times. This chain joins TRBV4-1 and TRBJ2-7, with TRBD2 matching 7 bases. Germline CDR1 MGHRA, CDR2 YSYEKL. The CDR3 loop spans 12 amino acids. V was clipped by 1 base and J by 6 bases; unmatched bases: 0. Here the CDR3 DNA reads TGCGCCAGCAGCCAAGGCGGGGGCGAGCAGTACTTC. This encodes CASSQGGGEQYF.

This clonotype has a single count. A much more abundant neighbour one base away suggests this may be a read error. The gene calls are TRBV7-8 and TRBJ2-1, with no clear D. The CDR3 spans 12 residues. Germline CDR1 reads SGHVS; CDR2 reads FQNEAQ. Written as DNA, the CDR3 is TGTGCCAGCAGCCTTTCGCGGAATGATCAGTTCTTC. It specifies CASSLSRNDQFF.

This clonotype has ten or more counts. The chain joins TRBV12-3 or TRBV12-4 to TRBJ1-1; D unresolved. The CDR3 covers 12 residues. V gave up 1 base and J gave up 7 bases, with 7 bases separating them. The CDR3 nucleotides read TGTGCCAGCAGTTTAGGTCAAATTGAAGCTTTCTTT. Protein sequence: CASSLGQIEAFF.

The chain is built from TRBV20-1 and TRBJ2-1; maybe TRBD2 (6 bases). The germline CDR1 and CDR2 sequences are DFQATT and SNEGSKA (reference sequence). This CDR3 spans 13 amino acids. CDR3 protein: CRGIHGSDNEQFF. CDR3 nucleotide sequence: TGCAGGGGTATACACGGGAGCGACAATGAGCAGTTCTTC.

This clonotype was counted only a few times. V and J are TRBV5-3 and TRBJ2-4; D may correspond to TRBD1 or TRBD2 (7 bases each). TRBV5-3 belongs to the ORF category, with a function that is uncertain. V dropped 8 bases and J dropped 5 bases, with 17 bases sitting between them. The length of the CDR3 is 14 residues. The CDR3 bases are TGTGCCAGCAGCAATCCAGGGGGGGAAAACATTCAGTACTTC. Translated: CASSNPGGENIQYF.

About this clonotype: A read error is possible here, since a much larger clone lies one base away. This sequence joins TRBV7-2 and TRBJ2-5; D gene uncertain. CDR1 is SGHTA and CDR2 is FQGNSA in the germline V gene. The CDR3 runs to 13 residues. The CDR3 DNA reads TGTGCCAGCAGCGACACGTACCAAGAGACCCAGTGCTTC. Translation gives CASSDTYQETQCF.

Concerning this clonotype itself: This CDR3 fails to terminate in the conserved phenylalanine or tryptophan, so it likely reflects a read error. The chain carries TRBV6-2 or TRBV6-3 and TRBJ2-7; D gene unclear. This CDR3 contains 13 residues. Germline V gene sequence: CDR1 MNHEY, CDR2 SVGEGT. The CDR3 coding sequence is TGCGCCAGCAACCGAAAGGGTTTCGACGAGCAGTACTCT. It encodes CASNRKGFDEQYS.

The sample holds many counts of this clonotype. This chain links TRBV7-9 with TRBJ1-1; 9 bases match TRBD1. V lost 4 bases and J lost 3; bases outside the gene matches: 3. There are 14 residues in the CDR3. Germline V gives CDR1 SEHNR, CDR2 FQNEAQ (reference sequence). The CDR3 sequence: CASSSRDRDTEAFF. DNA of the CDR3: TGTGCCAGCAGCTCCCGGGACAGGGACACTGAAGCTTTCTTT.

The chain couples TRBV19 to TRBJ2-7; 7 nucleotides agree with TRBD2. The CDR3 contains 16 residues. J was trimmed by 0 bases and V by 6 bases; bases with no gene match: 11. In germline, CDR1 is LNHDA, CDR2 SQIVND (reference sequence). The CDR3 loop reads CASRSLSGINSYEQYF. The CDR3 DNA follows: TGTGCCAGTAGGTCTCTCAGCGGGATCAACTCCTACGAGCAGTACTTC.

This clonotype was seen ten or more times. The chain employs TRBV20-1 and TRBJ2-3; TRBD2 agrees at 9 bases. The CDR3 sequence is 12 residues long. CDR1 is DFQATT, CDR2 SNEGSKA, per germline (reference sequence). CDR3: CSPSGMPDTQYF. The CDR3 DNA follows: TGCAGCCCTAGCGGGATGCCAGATACGCAGTATTTT.

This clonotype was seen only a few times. The CDR3 protein is CASSDRDGPNQPQHF. CDR3 DNA sequence: TGTGCCAGCAGTGATAGGGACGGGCCCAATCAGCCCCAGCATTTT. The V and J genes are TRBV6-6 and TRBJ1-5, with D possibly being TRBD1 (5 bases). The germline V gene encodes CDR1 MNHNY and CDR2 SVGAGI (reference sequence). The CDR3 spans 15 residues. Trimming pared 5 bases from V and 3 bases from J, leaving 14 bases between.

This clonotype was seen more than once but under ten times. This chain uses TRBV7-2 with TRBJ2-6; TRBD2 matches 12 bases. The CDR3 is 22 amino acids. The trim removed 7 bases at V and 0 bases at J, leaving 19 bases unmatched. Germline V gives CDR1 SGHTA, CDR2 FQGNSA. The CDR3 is CASTQLAYRLAGDTSGANVLTF. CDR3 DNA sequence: TGTGCCAGCACCCAACTGGCTTACAGACTAGCGGGGGACACCTCTGGGGCCAACGTCCTGACTTTC.

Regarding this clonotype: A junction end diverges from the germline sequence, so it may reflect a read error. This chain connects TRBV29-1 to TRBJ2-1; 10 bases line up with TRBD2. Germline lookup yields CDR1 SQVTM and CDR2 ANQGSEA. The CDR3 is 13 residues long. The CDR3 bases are TGCAGCGTCCCAGCGGGGGGGATCAATGAGCAGCTCTTC. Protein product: CSVPAGGINEQLF.

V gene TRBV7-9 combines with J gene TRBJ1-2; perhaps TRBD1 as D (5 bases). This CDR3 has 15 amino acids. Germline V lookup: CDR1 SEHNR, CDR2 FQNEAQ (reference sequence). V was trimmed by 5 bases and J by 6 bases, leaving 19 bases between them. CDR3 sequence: CASSTRGGENDGYTF. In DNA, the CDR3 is TGTGCCAGCAGCACCCGTGGAGGGGAGAACGATGGCTACACCTTC.

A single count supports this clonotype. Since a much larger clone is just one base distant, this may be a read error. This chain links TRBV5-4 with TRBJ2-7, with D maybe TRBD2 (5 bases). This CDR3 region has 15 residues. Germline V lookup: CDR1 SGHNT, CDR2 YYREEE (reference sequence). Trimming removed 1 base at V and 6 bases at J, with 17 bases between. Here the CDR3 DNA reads TGTGCCAGCAGCTTGTTAGGGAGTTCGCTGCCCGAGCAGTACTTC. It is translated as CASSLLGSSLPEQYF. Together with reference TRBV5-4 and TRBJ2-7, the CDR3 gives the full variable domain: ETGVTQSPTHLIKTRGQQVTLRCSSQSGHNTVSWYQQALGQGPQFIFQYYREEENGRGNFPPRFSGLQFPNYSSELNVNALELDDSALYLCASSLLGSSLPEQYFGPGTRLTVT.

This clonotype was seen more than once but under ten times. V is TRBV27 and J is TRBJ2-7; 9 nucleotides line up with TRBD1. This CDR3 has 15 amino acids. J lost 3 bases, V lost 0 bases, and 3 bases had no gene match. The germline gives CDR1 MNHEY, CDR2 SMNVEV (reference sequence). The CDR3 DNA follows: TGTGCCAGCAGTTTATCGGGGACAGGGCACTACGAGCAGTACTTC. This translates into CASSLSGTGHYEQYF.